This T cell receptor (beta chain) was identified in a study of cytomegalovirus exposure and HLA in healthy donors. Whole-study context: In a later analysis, the 110 or so validation repertoires were reported to have used the same platform as the roughly 600 first-cohort repertoires. Study-level findings and limits: TCR clusters originating in the first cohort tended to co-occur in the roughly 120 validation repertoires, according to a later analysis. The classifier was said to identify cytomegalovirus status with high specificity and sensitivity.

Germline CDR1 is MDHEN and CDR2 is SYDVKM. V was pared by 6 bases and J by 8 bases, with 20 bases between. This CDR3 region has 15 residues. Points on this clone: Its antigen remains unknown.

The assay was immunoSEQ multiplex PCR, and TCRdb's table has in-frame clones only and misses some. The repertoire holds some 170,000 clones, with about 89% as singletons. While the first cohort had several hundred subjects, the donors belonged to the separate validation cohort of over a hundred subjects. The sample taken for sequencing was PBMCs. The chain recombines TRBV28 with TRBJ2-1; no firm D call. This clonotype was sampled from a man between 18 and 29 years old in good health and CMV-seropositive. The DNA for the CDR3 is TGTGCCAGCAGCCCCTCTCCAGCGAAAAAATATGAGCAGTTCTTC. It codes for CASSPSPAKKYEQFF.